The entry below gives a single T cell receptor (beta chain) sequence along with its context. Its antigen is not known. The CDR3 contains 16 residues. Per germline, CDR1 MNHNY and CDR2 SVGAGI (reference sequence). Losses at the gene ends were 2 bases for V and 4 bases for J; bases not matched to a gene: 7. These data belong to a study of Ad26.COV2.S vaccination and SARS-CoV-2 variants. Notes on the study in general: Measures of TCR breadth and depth may have fallen short of total T cell responses.

Treatment indicated: about 20 received Ad26.COV2.S at low or high dose, single or two shots; about 5 received placebo; per-sample allocation not given. Samples analyzed were those drawn on day 63 after the first vaccine or placebo injection. Cohort 1b enrolled adults aged 18-55 years in Boston. Sequencing was performed with immunoSEQ multiplex PCR; in TCRdb, only in-frame clones are kept and a portion is missing. The sample has 350,000 to 400,000 clones, 80% to 90% seen once; the top ten hold roughly 3.2%. Sequencing used peripheral blood, obtained in a trial of Ad26.COV2.S vaccine versus placebo. The chain combines TRBV6-6 with TRBJ2-7; TRBD1 matches at 11 bases. The TCR sequence derives from a person between 18 and 60 years old who received the Ad26.COV2.S COVID-19 vaccine or a placebo. CDR3 nucleotide sequence: TGTGCCAGCAGTTACCGCGGGACAGGGGGAGGATACGAGCAGTACTTC. This gives the protein CASSYRGTGGGYEQYF.